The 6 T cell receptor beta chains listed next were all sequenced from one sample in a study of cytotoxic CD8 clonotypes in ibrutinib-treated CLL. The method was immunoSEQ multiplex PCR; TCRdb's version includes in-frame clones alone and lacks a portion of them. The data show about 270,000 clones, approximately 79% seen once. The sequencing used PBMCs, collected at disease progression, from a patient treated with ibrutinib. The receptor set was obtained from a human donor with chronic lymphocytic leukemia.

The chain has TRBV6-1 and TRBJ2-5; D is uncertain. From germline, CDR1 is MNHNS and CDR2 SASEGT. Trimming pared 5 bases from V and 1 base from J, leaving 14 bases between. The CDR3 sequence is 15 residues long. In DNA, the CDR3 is TGTGCCAGCAGTCTGGCGGCAGGCCTCCAAGAGACCCAGTACTTC. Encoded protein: CASSLAAGLQETQYF.

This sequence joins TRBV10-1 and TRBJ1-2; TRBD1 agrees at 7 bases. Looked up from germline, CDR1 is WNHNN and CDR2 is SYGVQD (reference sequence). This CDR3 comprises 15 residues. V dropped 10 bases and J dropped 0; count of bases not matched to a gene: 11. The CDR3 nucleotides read TGCGCCACCGGAGGGACAGCGGAGGCTAACTATGGCTACACCTTC. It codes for CATGGTAEANYGYTF.

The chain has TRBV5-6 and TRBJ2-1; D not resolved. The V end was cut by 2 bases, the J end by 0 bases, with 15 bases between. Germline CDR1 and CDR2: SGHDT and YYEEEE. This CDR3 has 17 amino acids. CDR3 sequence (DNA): TGTGCCAGCAGCTTCCCCTTTGTGCCCAGCTCCTACAATGAGCAGTTCTTC. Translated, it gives CASSFPFVPSSYNEQFF.

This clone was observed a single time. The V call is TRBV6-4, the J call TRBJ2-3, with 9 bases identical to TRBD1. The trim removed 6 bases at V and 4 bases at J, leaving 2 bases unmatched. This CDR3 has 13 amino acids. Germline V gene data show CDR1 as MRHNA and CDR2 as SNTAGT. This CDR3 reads CASRRTGADTQYF. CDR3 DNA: TGTGCCAGCAGGAGGACAGGGGCAGATACGCAGTATTTT.

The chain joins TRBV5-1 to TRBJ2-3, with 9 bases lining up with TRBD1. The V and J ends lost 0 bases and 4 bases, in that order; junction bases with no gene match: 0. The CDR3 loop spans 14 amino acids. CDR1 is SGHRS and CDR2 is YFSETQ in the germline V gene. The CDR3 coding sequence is TGCGCCAGCAGCTTGGGGACAGGGGCAGATACGCAGTATTTT. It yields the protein CASSLGTGADTQYF.

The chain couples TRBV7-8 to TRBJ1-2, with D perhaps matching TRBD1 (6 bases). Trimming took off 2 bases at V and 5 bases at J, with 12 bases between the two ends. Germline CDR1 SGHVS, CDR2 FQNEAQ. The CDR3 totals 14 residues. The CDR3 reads CASSLRDTLYGYTF. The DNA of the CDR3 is TGTGCCAGCAGCTTAAGGGACACCTTATATGGCTACACCTTC.